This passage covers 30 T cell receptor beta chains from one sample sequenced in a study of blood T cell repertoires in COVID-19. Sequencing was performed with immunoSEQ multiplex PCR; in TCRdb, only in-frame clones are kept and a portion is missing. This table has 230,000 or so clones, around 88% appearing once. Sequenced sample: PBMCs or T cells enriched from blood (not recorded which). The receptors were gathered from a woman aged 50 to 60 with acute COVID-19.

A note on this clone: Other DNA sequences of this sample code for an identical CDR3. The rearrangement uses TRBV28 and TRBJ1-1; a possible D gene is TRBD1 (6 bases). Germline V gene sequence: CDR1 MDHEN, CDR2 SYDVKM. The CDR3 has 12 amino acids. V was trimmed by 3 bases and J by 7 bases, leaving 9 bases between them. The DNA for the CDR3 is TGTGCCAGCAGTTTTGGGGGCAGTGAAGCTTTCTTT. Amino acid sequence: CASSFGGSEAFF.

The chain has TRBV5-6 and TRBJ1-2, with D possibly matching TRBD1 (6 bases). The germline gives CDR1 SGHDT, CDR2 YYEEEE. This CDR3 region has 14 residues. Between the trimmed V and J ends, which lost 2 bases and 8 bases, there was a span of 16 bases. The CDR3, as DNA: TGTGCCAGCAGCTTTTACGACAGGAAGGAGGGCTACACCTTC. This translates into CASSFYDRKEGYTF.

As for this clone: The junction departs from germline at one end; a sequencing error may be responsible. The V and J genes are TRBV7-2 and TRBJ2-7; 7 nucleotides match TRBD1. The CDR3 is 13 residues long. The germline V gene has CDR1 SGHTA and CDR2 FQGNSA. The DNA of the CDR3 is TGTGCCAGCAGCCCCGGGACAGCCCTCGGGCAGTGGTTC. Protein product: CASSPGTALGQWF. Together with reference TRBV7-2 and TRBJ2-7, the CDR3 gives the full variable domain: GAGVSQSPSNKVTEKGKDVELRCDPISGHTALYWYRQSLGQGLEFLIYFQGNSAPDKSGLPSDRFSAERTGGSVSTLTIQRTQQEDSAVYLCASSPGTALGQWFGPGTRLTVT.

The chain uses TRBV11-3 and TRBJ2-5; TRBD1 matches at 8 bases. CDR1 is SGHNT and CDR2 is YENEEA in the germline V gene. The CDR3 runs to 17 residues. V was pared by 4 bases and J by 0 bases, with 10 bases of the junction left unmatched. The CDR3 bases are TGTGCCAGCAGCTCCTCAATGACAGGGGCAAACCAAGAGACCCAGTACTTC. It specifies CASSSSMTGANQETQYF.

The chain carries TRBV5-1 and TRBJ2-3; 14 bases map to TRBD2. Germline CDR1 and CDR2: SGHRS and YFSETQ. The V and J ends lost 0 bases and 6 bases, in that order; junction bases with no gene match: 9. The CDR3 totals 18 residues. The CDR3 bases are TGCGCCAGCAGCTTGGGGGTGGGGACTAGCGGGAGCAGGGATACGCAGTATTTT. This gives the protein CASSLGVGTSGSRDTQYF.

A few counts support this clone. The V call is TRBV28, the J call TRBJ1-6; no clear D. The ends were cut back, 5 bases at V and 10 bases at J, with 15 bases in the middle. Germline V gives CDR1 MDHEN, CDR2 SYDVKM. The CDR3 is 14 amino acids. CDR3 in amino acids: CASSTHRTGSPLHF. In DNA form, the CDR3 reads TGTGCCAGCAGTACACATCGGACGGGGTCACCCCTCCACTTT.

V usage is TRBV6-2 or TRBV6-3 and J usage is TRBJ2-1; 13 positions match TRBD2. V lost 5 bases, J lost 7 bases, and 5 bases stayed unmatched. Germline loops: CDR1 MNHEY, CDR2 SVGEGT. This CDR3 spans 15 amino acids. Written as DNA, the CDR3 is TGTGCCAGCAGTACGACTAGCGGGAGGATAAATGAGCAGTTCTTC. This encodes CASSTTSGRINEQFF.

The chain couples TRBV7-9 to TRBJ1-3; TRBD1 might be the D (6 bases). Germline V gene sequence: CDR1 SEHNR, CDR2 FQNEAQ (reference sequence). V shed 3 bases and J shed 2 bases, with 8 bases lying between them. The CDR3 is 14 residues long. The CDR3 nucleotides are TGTGCCAGCAGCTTTTCAGGGGCTGGAAACACCATATATTTT. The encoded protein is CASSFSGAGNTIYF.

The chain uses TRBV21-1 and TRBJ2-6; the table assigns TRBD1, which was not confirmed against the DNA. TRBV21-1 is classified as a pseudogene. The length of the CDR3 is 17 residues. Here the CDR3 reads CASSIGTGGSGANVLTF. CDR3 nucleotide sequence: TGTGCCAGCAGCATCGGGACAGGGGGCTCTGGGGCCAACGTCCTGACTTTC.

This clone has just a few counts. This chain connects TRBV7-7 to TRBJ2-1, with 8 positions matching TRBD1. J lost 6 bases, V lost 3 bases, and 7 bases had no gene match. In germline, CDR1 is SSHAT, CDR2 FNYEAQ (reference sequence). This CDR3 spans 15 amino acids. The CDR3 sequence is CASSFRRTGSNEQFF. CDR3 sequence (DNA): TGTGCCAGCAGCTTTCGTCGGACAGGGTCCAATGAGCAGTTCTTC.

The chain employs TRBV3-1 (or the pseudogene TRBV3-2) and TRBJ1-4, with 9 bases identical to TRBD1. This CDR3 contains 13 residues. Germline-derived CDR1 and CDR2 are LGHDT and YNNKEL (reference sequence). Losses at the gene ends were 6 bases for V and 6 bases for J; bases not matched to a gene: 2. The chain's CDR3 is CASRRQGDEKLFF. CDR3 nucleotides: TGTGCCAGCAGACGACAGGGGGATGAAAAACTGTTTTTT.

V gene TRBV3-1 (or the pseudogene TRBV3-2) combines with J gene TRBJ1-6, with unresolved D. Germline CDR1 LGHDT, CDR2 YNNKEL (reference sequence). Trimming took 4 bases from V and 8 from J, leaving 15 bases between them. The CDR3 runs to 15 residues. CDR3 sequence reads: CASSRQIGVYSPLHF. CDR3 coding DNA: TGTGCCAGCAGCCGACAAATAGGCGTTTATTCACCCCTCCACTTT.

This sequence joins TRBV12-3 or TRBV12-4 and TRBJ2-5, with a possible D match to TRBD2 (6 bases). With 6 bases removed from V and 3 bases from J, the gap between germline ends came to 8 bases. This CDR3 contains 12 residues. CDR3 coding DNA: TGTGCCAGCAGGGGACTTAAAGAGACCCAGTACTTC. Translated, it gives CASRGLKETQYF.

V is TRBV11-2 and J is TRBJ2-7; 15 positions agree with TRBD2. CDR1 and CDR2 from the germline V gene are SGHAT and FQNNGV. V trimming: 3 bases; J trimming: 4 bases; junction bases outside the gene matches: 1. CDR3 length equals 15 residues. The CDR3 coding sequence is TGTGCCAGCAGCTTCGGACTAGCGGGAGGGTACGAGCAGTACTTC. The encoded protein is CASSFGLAGGYEQYF.

The CDR3: CATGGGRPYEQYF. The CDR3 DNA reads TGTGCCACCGGCGGGGGTAGGCCCTACGAGCAGTACTTC. This sequence joins TRBV15 and TRBJ2-7, with 7 bases aligning to TRBD2. Germline loops: CDR1 LNHNV, CDR2 YYDKDF (reference sequence). V shed 8 bases and J 2 bases; nucleotides not matched to a gene: 6. This CDR3 is 13 amino acids long.

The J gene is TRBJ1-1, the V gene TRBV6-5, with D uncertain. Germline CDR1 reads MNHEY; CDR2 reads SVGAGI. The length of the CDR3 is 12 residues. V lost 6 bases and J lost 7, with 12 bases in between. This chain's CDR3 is CASSLRGIEAFF. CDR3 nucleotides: TGTGCCAGCAGCCTCCGGGGTATTGAAGCTTTCTTT.

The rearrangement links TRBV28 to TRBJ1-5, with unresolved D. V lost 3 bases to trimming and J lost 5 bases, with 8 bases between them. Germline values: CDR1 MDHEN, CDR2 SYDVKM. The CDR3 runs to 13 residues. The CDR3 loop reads CASSFTGYQPQHF. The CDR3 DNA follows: TGTGCCAGCAGTTTTACGGGGTATCAGCCCCAGCATTTT.

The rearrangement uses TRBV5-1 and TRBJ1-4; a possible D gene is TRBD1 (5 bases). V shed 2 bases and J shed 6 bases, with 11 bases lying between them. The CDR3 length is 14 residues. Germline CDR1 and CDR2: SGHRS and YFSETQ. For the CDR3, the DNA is TGCGCCAGCAGCTTCCAGGGTAGGGATGAAAAACTGTTTTTT. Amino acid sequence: CASSFQGRDEKLFF.

The CDR3 DNA is TGTGCCAGCAAAGGACAGACGATAGCGGGTCAGCCCCAGCATTTT. It yields the protein CASKGQTIAGQPQHF. The chain carries TRBV2 and TRBJ1-5, with a possible D match to TRBD1 (6 bases). The CDR3 totals 15 residues. From germline, CDR1 is SNHLY and CDR2 FYNNEI. Between the trimmed V and J ends, which lost 7 bases and 6 bases, there was a span of 19 bases.

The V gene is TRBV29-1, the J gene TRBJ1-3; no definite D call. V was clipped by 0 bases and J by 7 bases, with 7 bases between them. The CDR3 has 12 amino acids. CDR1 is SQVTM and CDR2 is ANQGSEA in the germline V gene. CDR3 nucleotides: TGCAGCGTTGAAGAGGGAGGCAACACCATATATTTT. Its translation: CSVEEGGNTIYF.

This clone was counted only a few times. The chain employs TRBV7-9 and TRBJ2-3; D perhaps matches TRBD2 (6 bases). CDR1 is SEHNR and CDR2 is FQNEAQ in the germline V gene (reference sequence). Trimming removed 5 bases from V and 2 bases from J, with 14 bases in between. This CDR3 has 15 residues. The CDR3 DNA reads TGTGCCAGCAGCCTGGGAGGACTTAACACAGATACGCAGTATTTT. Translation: CASSLGGLNTDTQYF.

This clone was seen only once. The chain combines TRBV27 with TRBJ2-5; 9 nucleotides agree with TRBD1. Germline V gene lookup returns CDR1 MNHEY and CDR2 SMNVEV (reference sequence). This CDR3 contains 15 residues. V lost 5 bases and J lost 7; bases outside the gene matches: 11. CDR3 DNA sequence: TGTGCCAGCAGTCGGGGTGGACAGGGGATGGGGACCCAGTACTTC. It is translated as CASSRGGQGMGTQYF.

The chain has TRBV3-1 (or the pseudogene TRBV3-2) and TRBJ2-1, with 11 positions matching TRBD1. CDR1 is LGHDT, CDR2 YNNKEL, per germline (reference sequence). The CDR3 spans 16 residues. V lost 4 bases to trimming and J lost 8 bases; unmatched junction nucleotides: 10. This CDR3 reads CASSRTGTGGFDEQFF. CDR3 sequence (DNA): TGTGCCAGCAGCCGAACCGGGACAGGGGGGTTTGATGAGCAGTTCTTC.

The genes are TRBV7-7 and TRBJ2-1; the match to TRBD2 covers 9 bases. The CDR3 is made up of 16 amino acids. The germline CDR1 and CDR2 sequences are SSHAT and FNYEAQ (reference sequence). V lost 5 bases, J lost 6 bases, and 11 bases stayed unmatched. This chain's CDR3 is CASSAIAGDRANEQFF. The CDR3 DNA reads TGTGCCAGCAGCGCTATAGCGGGAGATCGAGCCAATGAGCAGTTCTTC.

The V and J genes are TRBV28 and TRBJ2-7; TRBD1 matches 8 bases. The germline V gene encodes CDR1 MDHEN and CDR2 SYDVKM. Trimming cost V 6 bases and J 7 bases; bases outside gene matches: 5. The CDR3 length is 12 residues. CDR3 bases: TGTGCCAGCAGGAGGACAGGGTGGGAGCAGTACTTC. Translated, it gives CASRRTGWEQYF.

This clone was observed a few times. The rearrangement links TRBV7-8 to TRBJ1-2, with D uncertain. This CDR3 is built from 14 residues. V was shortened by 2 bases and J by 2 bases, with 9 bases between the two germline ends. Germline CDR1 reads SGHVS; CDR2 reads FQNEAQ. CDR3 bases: TGTGCCAGCAGCTTATCCTCGGTGAACTATGGCTACACCTTC. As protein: CASSLSSVNYGYTF.

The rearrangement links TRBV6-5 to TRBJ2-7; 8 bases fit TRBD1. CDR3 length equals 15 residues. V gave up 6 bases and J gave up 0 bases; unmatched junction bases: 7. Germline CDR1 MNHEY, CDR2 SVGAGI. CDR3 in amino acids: CASRRHGQGSYEQYF. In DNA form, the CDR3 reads TGTGCCAGCAGGCGCCACGGACAGGGCTCCTACGAGCAGTACTTC.

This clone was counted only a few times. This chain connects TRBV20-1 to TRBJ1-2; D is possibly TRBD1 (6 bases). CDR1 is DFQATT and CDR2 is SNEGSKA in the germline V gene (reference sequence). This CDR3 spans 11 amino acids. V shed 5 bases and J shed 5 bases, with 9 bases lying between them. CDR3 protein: CSAGQTYGYTF. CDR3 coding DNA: TGCAGTGCTGGACAGACATATGGCTACACCTTC.

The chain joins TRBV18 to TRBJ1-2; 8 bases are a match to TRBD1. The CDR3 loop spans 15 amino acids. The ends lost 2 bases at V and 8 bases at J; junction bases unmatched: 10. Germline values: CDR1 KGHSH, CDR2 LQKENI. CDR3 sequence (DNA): TGTGCCAGCTCACCATTTAAGGAGACAGGGGACGGCTACACCTTC. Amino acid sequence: CASSPFKETGDGYTF.

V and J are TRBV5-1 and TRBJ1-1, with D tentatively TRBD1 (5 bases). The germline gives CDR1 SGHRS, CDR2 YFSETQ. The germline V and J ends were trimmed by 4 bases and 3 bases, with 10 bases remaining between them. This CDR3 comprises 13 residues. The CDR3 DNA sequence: TGCGCCAGCAGCCTCAGGGAATACACTGAAGCTTTCTTT. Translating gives CASSLREYTEAFF.